The clone carrying this T cell receptor (beta chain) appeared once. As processed by the authors: Quantification of nucleated cells was approximated via reference gene primer amplification. Generated by immunoSEQ multiplex PCR, the TCRdb table keeps only in-frame clones and is missing some. Clonal size and the V and J genes are those of that table, whereas D and trimming came from the DNA. The repertoire includes about 82,000 clones, 85% of them detected once, and 15% to 20% sits in the top ten. CDR1 is KGHSH and CDR2 is LQKENI in the germline V gene. J gave up 1 base and V 5 bases, and 7 bases lay outside the gene matches. This CDR3 is 15 amino acids long. The record originates from a study of blood T cell repertoires in COVID-19. At the level of the study: The origin of the acute and convalescent COVID-19 samples was the United States, Italy and Spain.

Sequences were obtained from peripheral blood. This chain uses TRBV18 with TRBJ2-5; 7 nucleotides align to TRBD1. The clonotype comes from an older man with active or convalescent COVID-19. The CDR3 coding sequence is TGTGCCAGCTCAGAACGACGGGACAGCCAAGAGACCCAGTACTTC. Translated: CASSERRDSQETQYF.